These T cell receptor beta chains were read from a single sample in a study of shared clonotypes between healthy human individuals. Sequencing was performed with immunoSEQ multiplex PCR; in TCRdb, only in-frame clones are kept and a portion is missing. The data hold 1,100,000 or so clones, with 78% observed a single time. Sequencing used memory CD4+ T cells from PBMCs. The source is a man aged 18 to 30 in good health. Some clones in this sample may be carry-over from other donors' samples. The CDR3 runs from the conserved cysteine through the conserved F or W. Fields, in order: D gene, J gene, V gene, clone size, CDR3 protein, CDR3 DNA. The D gene is left open where the match is weak. Clone size is stated in some rows and not others, as once, few, many or a class when expanded.

D: TRBD2
J: TRBJ2-7
V: TRBV5-5
size: .
CDR3: CASSKGLAGVGEQYF
DNA: TGTGCCAGCAGCAAGGGACTAGCGGGAGTAGGGGAGCAGTACTTC

D: .
J: TRBJ1-1
V: TRBV6-6
size: .
CDR3: CASTKWTGNTEAFF
DNA: TGTGCCAGCACCAAATGGACCGGGAACACTGAAGCTTTCTTT

D: .
J: TRBJ1-2
V: TRBV11-2
size: .
CDR3: CASSLDRVPIYGYTF
DNA: TGTGCCAGCAGCTTAGACAGAGTTCCCATCTATGGCTACACCTTC

D: .
J: TRBJ2-1
V: TRBV5-5
size: .
CDR3: CASSLPYTDEQFF
DNA: TGTGCCAGCAGCCTTCCCTACACGGATGAGCAGTTCTTC

D: .
J: TRBJ1-1
V: TRBV7-9
size: .
CDR3: CASSLGSGGHGTEAFF
DNA: TGTGCCAGCAGCTTAGGGTCGGGGGGGCACGGCACTGAAGCTTTCTTT

D: .
J: TRBJ1-1
V: TRBV5-6
size: once
CDR3: CASSLSRRGTEAFF
DNA: TGTGCCAGCAGCTTATCCAGGAGGGGAACTGAAGCTTTCTTT

D: .
J: TRBJ1-1
V: TRBV6-6
size: once
CDR3: CASSYSVGVNTEAFF
DNA: TGTGCCAGCAGTTACTCGGTAGGGGTGAACACTGAAGCTTTCTTT

D: .
J: TRBJ2-1
V: TRBV28
size: .
CDR3: CASSLTGREFF
DNA: TGTGCCAGCAGTTTGACGGGGAGAGAGTTCTTC

D: TRBD1
J: TRBJ1-4
V: TRBV28
size: .
CDR3: CASSLPGGGTATNEKLFF
DNA: TGTGCCAGCAGTTTACCAGGGGGGGGAACTGCAACTAATGAAAAACTGTTTTTT

D: TRBD2
J: TRBJ2-7
V: TRBV6-5
size: .
CDR3: CASSPLGRASREQYF
DNA: TGTGCCAGCAGTCCCCTTGGGAGGGCTTCAAGGGAGCAGTACTTC

D: .
J: TRBJ2-7
V: TRBV5-6
size: .
CDR3: CASSLGTGPNYEQYF
DNA: TGTGCCAGCAGCTTAGGCACAGGGCCTAATTACGAGCAGTACTTC

D: .
J: TRBJ2-6
V: TRBV30
size: .
CDR3: CAWRRRGAGANVLTF
DNA: TGTGCCTGGAGGAGACGAGGGGCTGGGGCCAACGTCCTGACTTTC

D: TRBD1
J: TRBJ2-7
V: TRBV5-4
size: .
CDR3: CASSFWGQGGEQYF
DNA: TGTGCCAGCAGCTTTTGGGGACAGGGAGGCGAGCAGTACTTC

D: TRBD1
J: TRBJ2-2
V: TRBV28
size: .
CDR3: CASRIGQASGELFF
DNA: TGTGCCAGCAGAATAGGACAGGCGTCCGGGGAGCTGTTTTTT

D: .
J: TRBJ2-7
V: TRBV27
size: .
CDR3: CASSLKVQFYEQYF
DNA: TGTGCCAGCAGTTTAAAGGTACAGTTCTACGAGCAGTACTTC

D: .
J: TRBJ1-2
V: TRBV5-6
size: few
CDR3: CASSLVQKFTF
DNA: TGTGCCAGCAGCTTGGTCCAGAAGTTCACCTTC

D: TRBD1
J: TRBJ2-4
V: TRBV7-2
size: .
CDR3: CASSPDRGGNIQYF
DNA: TGTGCCAGCAGCCCCGACAGGGGCGGCAACATTCAGTACTTC

D: TRBD2
J: TRBJ2-7
V: TRBV5-5
size: .
CDR3: CASSLALAGGAYEQYF
DNA: TGTGCCAGCAGCTTGGCGCTAGCGGGAGGTGCCTACGAGCAGTACTTC

D: .
J: TRBJ2-5
V: TRBV11-2
size: .
CDR3: CASSRGRLETQYF
DNA: TGTGCCAGCAGCAGAGGGAGATTGGAGACCCAGTACTTC

D: .
J: TRBJ2-7
V: TRBV9
size: .
CDR3: CASSVGPTHSYEQYF
DNA: TGTGCCAGCAGCGTAGGACCGACACACTCCTACGAGCAGTACTTC

D: .
J: TRBJ1-2
V: TRBV5-5
size: .
CDR3: CASSLETYGYTF
DNA: TGTGCCAGCAGCTTGGAAACCTATGGCTACACCTTC

D: TRBD1
J: TRBJ2-7
V: TRBV5-1
size: many
CDR3: CASSVGDSLYEQYF
DNA: TGCGCCAGCAGCGTGGGGGACAGTCTTTACGAGCAGTACTTC

D: .
J: TRBJ1-4
V: TRBV28
size: .
CDR3: CASSLAGTGGNEKLFF
DNA: TGTGCCAGTAGTTTGGCGGGAACCGGGGGGAATGAAAAACTGTTTTTT

D: .
J: TRBJ1-5
V: TRBV28
size: .
CDR3: CVTAEQNQPQHF
DNA: TGTGTCACAGCGGAACAGAATCAGCCCCAGCATTTT

D: TRBD1
J: TRBJ1-2
V: TRBV10-3
size: .
CDR3: CAISGTALNYGYTF
DNA: TGTGCCATCAGCGGGACAGCGTTGAATTATGGCTACACCTTC

D: .
J: TRBJ2-7
V: TRBV28
size: .
CDR3: CASSTTYEQYF
DNA: TGTGCCAGCAGTACTACCTACGAGCAGTACTTC

D: TRBD1
J: TRBJ1-2
V: TRBV7-9
size: .
CDR3: CASSFQTGAGGYTF
DNA: TGTGCCAGCAGCTTCCAGACAGGGGCCGGTGGCTACACCTTC

D: .
J: TRBJ1-1
V: TRBV6-1
size: .
CDR3: CASSAQMNTEAFF
DNA: TGTGCCAGCAGTGCTCAGATGAACACTGAAGCTTTCTTT

D: .
J: TRBJ2-3
V: TRBV29-1
size: .
CDR3: CSVGGRASTDTQYF
DNA: TGCAGCGTTGGGGGCAGGGCTAGCACAGATACGCAGTATTTT

D: .
J: TRBJ1-2
V: TRBV13
size: .
CDR3: CASSLESSFYGYTF
DNA: TGTGCCAGCAGCTTAGAGTCAAGTTTCTATGGCTACACCTTC

D: .
J: TRBJ1-2
V: TRBV4-3
size: .
CDR3: CASSPKRSKGAGYTF
DNA: TGCGCCAGCAGCCCCAAAAGGTCGAAAGGGGCTGGCTACACCTTC

D: .
J: TRBJ2-3
V: TRBV7-9
size: many
CDR3: CASGPGGTANLPDTQYF
DNA: TGTGCCAGCGGCCCTGGGGGGACAGCAAACCTCCCAGATACGCAGTATTTT

D: .
J: TRBJ1-1
V: TRBV6-6
size: .
CDR3: CASSYSRSGNTEAFF
DNA: TGTGCCAGCAGTTACTCGAGAAGCGGGAACACTGAAGCTTTCTTT

D: .
J: TRBJ1-1
V: TRBV6-5
size: .
CDR3: CASSYSREAFF
DNA: TGTGCCAGCAGTTACTCAAGAGAAGCTTTCTTT

D: .
J: TRBJ2-1
V: TRBV6-5
size: .
CDR3: CASSSSQGNNEQFF
DNA: TGTGCCAGCAGCTCCTCCCAGGGGAACAATGAGCAGTTCTTC

D: .
J: TRBJ1-1
V: TRBV10-3
size: once
CDR3: CAIREWGAYTEAFF
DNA: TGTGCCATCAGAGAGTGGGGGGCTTACACTGAAGCTTTCTTT

D: .
J: TRBJ2-2
V: TRBV7-9
size: few
CDR3: CASSLIGTPNTGELFF
DNA: TGTGCCAGCAGCTTGATTGGGACACCTAACACCGGGGAGCTGTTTTTT

D: .
J: TRBJ1-4
V: TRBV5-6
size: .
CDR3: CASTGFPWVQGNNEKLFF
DNA: TGTGCCAGCACCGGATTCCCGTGGGTGCAGGGGAATAATGAAAAACTGTTTTTT

D: TRBD2
J: TRBJ2-1
V: TRBV28
size: .
CDR3: CASSLPTSAYNEQFF
DNA: TGTGCCAGCAGTTTACCGACTAGCGCATACAATGAGCAGTTCTTC

D: TRBD1
J: TRBJ2-1
V: TRBV7-3
size: .
CDR3: CASSLDRVKDNEQFF
DNA: TGTGCCAGCAGCTTAGACAGGGTTAAGGACAATGAGCAGTTCTTC

D: .
J: TRBJ2-5
V: TRBV5-1
size: .
CDR3: CASSFGRQETQYF
DNA: TGCGCCAGCAGCTTCGGCAGACAAGAGACCCAGTACTTC

D: .
J: TRBJ1-1
V: TRBV7-2
size: .
CDR3: CASSSRQGGDTEAFF
DNA: TGTGCCAGCAGCTCTAGGCAGGGTGGGGACACTGAAGCTTTCTTT

D: TRBD2
J: TRBJ2-3
V: TRBV2
size: many
CDR3: CASSGLAGITDTQYF
DNA: TGTGCCAGCAGTGGACTAGCGGGCATCACAGATACGCAGTATTTT

D: TRBD2
J: TRBJ2-1
V: TRBV7-9
size: .
CDR3: CASSSRQAGGHNEQFF
DNA: TGTGCCAGCAGCTCCCGCCAAGCGGGAGGTCACAATGAGCAGTTCTTC

D: .
J: TRBJ2-5
V: TRBV5-1
size: .
CDR3: CASSLWEKDTQYF
DNA: TGCGCCAGCAGCTTGTGGGAGAAAGATACCCAGTACTTC

D: TRBD2
J: TRBJ2-7
V: TRBV28
size: once
CDR3: CASSLGGLAVYEQYF
DNA: TGTGCCAGCAGCCTAGGGGGACTAGCGGTGTACGAGCAGTACTTC

D: .
J: TRBJ1-1
V: TRBV5-1
size: .
CDR3: CASSLGANLNTEAFF
DNA: TGCGCCAGCAGCTTGGGGGCGAACTTGAACACTGAAGCTTTCTTT

D: TRBD2
J: TRBJ2-7
V: TRBV28
size: .
CDR3: CASRRTSGNTYEQYF
DNA: TGTGCCAGCAGACGAACTAGCGGGAATACCTACGAGCAGTACTTC

D: TRBD2
J: TRBJ2-2
V: TRBV25-1
size: .
CDR3: CASRRSGRQNGELFF
DNA: TGTGCCAGCAGACGTAGCGGGAGGCAGAACGGGGAGCTGTTTTTT

D: TRBD1
J: TRBJ1-1
V: TRBV29-1
size: .
CDR3: CSVAGQGWVEAFF
DNA: TGCAGCGTTGCTGGACAGGGGTGGGTAGAAGCTTTCTTT

D: TRBD2
J: TRBJ2-1
V: TRBV15
size: .
CDR3: CATSRGPSGGNNEQFF
DNA: TGTGCCACCAGCAGAGGTCCTAGCGGGGGGAACAATGAGCAGTTCTTC

D: .
J: TRBJ1-2
V: TRBV5-6
size: .
CDR3: CASSLGGLNYGYTF
DNA: TGTGCCAGCAGCTTGGGCGGGCTGAACTATGGCTACACCTTC

D: .
J: TRBJ2-2
V: TRBV6-6
size: .
CDR3: CASSLGLPRTPGELFF
DNA: TGTGCCAGCAGTTTAGGACTTCCCCGAACCCCCGGGGAGCTGTTTTTT

D: .
J: TRBJ1-4
V: TRBV28
size: .
CDR3: CASSLPGQILNEKLFF
DNA: TGTGCCAGCAGTTTGCCCGGACAGATTCTTAATGAAAAACTGTTTTTT

D: .
J: TRBJ2-7
V: TRBV11-2
size: .
CDR3: CASSLVLGQGGYEQYF
DNA: TGTGCCAGCAGCTTAGTCCTGGGGCAGGGAGGCTACGAGCAGTACTTC